This T cell receptor beta chain was sequenced during a study of blood T cells in healthy people across ages. Primers used in a second PCR of about 6 to 11 cycles were a sample-barcoded 5' primer and a J-beta primer mix. One entry per CDR3 protein, called by TCRdb with MiXCR from the 5' RACE reads. The table lists 1 million or so distinct CDR3 sequences, almost 25% of them singletons. V gave up 3 bases and J gave up 2 bases, with 14 bases separating them. CDR1 is SGHTA, CDR2 FQGTGA, per germline. The CDR3 totals 15 residues. As concerns this clonotype: Its specificity is not known.

Study-level points and caveats: Significant beta diversity loss was already apparent by age approximately 37, declining roughly linearly. A strong correlation was seen between TCR beta diversity and naive T cell percentage.

The same sample was also used in a study of T cells of mothers and their children.

This rearrangement joins TRBV7-3 to TRBJ2-7; the D gene is possibly TRBD2 (6 bases). The sequenced material came from blood. This TCR derives from a girl aged 2 to 10 in good health. The CDR3 sequence: CASSLGTALTYEQYF. The CDR3 DNA reads TGTGCCAGCAGCTTGGGGACTGCCCTTACCTACGAGCAGTACTTC.